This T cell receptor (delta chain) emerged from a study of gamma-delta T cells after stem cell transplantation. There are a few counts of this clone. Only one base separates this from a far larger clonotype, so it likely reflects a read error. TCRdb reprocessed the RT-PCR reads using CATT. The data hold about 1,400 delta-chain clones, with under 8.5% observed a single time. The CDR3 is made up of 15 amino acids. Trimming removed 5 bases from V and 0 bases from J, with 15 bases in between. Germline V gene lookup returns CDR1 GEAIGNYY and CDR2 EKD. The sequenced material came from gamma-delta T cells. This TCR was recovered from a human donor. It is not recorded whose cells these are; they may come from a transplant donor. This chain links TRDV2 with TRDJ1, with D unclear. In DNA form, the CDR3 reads TGTGCCTGTGGCCCTCTTATGCCAGACACCGATAAACTCATCTTT. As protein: CACGPLMPDTDKLIF.